This T cell receptor beta chain stems from a study of molecular identifiers for immune sequencing clone quantification. The CDR3 loop spans 13 amino acids. Deletions cut 1 base from V and 4 bases from J, with 10 bases between. Looked up from germline, CDR1 is SQVTM and CDR2 is ANQGSEA. This clonotype showed up just a few times. This may arise from a read error, as a much more abundant clone is one base away. Each CDR3 protein gets one entry after TCRdb re-called the PCR reads with MiXCR. This sample carries about 640,000 distinct CDR3 sequences, 20% of them seen once, and the ten largest clones take about 0.9%.

The rearrangement uses TRBV29-1 and TRBJ1-2, with D unresolved. The clonotype was recovered from a human donor in good health. Some libraries in this study had Jurkat cell RNA spiked in. Sequencing was performed on naive CD8+ T cells from blood, with Jurkat cell RNA spiked in. The subset was: FACS-sorted CD8+CD4-CCR7+CD45RA+ naive T cells. This chain's CDR3 is CSVEGGDPYGYTF. The CDR3 DNA sequence: TGCAGCGTTGAAGGTGGGGATCCCTATGGCTACACCTTC.